This is a list of T cell receptor beta chains from one sample in a study of shared clonotypes between healthy human individuals. Assay used: immunoSEQ multiplex PCR; TCRdb lists only in-frame clones, some missing. The sample yields 2,500,000 or so clones, about 92% seen once. Material for sequencing was naive CD4+ T cells sorted from blood. The origin of the receptors is a man aged 18 to 35 in good health. The CDR3 runs from the conserved cysteine through the conserved F or W. Each record gives: J gene, V gene, D gene, clone size, CDR3 DNA, CDR3 protein. D genes are given only for firm matches. Clone size appears in some rows only: once, few, many, or a class for an expanded clone.

TRBJ2-7	TRBV19	-	-	TGTGCCAGTAGTATAGAGGCAAAAGGGCTCTCCTACGAGCAGTACTTC	CASSIEAKGLSYEQYF
TRBJ1-4	TRBV18	-	-	TGTGCCAGCTCACCATTCGGCGCAGGGGCTAATGAAAAACTGTTTTTT	CASSPFGAGANEKLFF
TRBJ2-5	TRBV6-6	-	-	TGTGCCAGCAGGAGGAGTAGCGCAGAAGAGACCCAGTACTTC	CASRRSSAEETQYF
TRBJ2-5	TRBV2	-	-	TGTGCCAGCCCCTCTACCAGGCACCAAGAGACCCAGTACTTC	CASPSTRHQETQYF
TRBJ2-5	TRBV6-5	-	once	TGTGCCAGCAGGAAAAGGGTAATCGAGACCCAGTACTTC	CASRKRVIETQYF
TRBJ2-7	TRBV7-9	TRBD2	-	TGTGCCAGCAGCTCGTACCCGGGACTAGCGTACGAGCAGTACTTC	CASSSYPGLAYEQYF
TRBJ2-7	TRBV6-5	-	-	TGTGCCAGCAGTCGGGACTCCTACGAGCAGTACTTC	CASSRDSYEQYF
TRBJ2-5	TRBV4-1	-	-	TGCGCCAGCAGCCAAGCGGTCCAAGAGACCCAGTACTTC	CASSQAVQETQYF
TRBJ1-3	TRBV6-1	-	once	TGTGCCAGCAGTGAATCAAGATTCTCTGGAAACACCATATATTTT	CASSESRFSGNTIYF
TRBJ1-1	TRBV30	-	few	TGTGCCTGGAGTGTAGTGGTCACTGAAGCTTTCTTT	CAWSVVVTEAFF
TRBJ2-7	TRBV7-2	-	-	TGTGCCAGCAGCCACGATACCGGGCAGGGACGATACGAGCAGTACTTC	CASSHDTGQGRYEQYF